This passage covers 10 T cell receptor beta chains from one sample sequenced in a study of blood T cell repertoires in COVID-19. Profiling relied on immunoSEQ multiplex PCR, and the TCRdb table lists in-frame clones only, not all of them. This table holds about 210,000 clones, around four fifths found once. The sample consisted of peripheral blood. All receptors derive from a woman older than 75 with COVID-19, enrolled during active disease.

The CDR3: CASSPSASGGQETQYF. In DNA, the CDR3 is TGTGCCAGCAGCCCATCTGCCAGCGGGGGGCAAGAGACCCAGTACTTC. The J gene is TRBJ2-5, the V gene TRBV7-3, with TRBD2 identical over 9 bases. The CDR3 covers 16 residues. The V segment lost 5 bases and the J segment 2 bases; nucleotides outside the gene matches: 9. The germline gives CDR1 SGHTA, CDR2 FQGTGA.

This clone was seen more than once but under ten times. The V call is TRBV11-2, the J call TRBJ1-2, with D possibly TRBD1 on 6 matching bases. The CDR3 is 14 residues long. CDR1 and CDR2 from the germline V gene are SGHAT and FQNNGV. Between the trimmed V and J ends, which lost 4 bases and 8 bases, there was a span of 17 bases. The CDR3 DNA follows: TGTGCCAGCAGCTCGGACAGTGGGCGGGTGGGCTACACCTTC. It translates to CASSSDSGRVGYTF.

This chain joins TRBV9 and TRBJ2-4, with 10 nucleotides matching TRBD1. The CDR3 spans 15 residues. Germline CDR1 SGDLS, CDR2 YYNGEE. V trimming: 2 bases; J trimming: 6 bases; junction bases outside the gene matches: 5. The CDR3: CASSVGQGLGNIQYF. The CDR3 DNA sequence: TGTGCCAGCAGCGTGGGACAGGGGCTGGGAAACATTCAGTACTTC.

The chain combines TRBV6-6 with TRBJ2-7; maybe TRBD1 (6 bases). The CDR3 sequence is 13 residues long. Per the germline V gene, CDR1 is MNHNY and CDR2 is SVGAGI (reference sequence). V was cut by 11 bases and J by 3 bases, with 17 bases left in between. CDR3 in DNA: TGTGCCTCCCGTAACAGGGTTGGCTACGAGCAGTACGTC. Translating it yields CASRNRVGYEQYV.

This clone was detected only a few times. The chain joins TRBV30 to TRBJ2-5; 10 positions agree with TRBD2. Germline V gene sequence: CDR1 GTSNPN, CDR2 SVGIG (reference sequence). Germline trimming cut 5 bases from V and 5 bases from J; bases unmatched to any gene: 11. The CDR3 sequence is 15 residues long. CDR3 loop: CAWAIAGGLLETQYF. The CDR3 region has the DNA TGTGCCTGGGCTATAGCGGGGGGACTGCTCGAGACCCAGTACTTC.

The sample holds a few counts of this clone. The rearrangement uses TRBV11-2 and TRBJ2-2; 7 bases are shared with TRBD2. With V trimmed by 5 bases and J by 2 bases, 8 bases remained unmatched. Germline loops: CDR1 SGHAT, CDR2 FQNNGV. CDR3 length equals 16 residues. In DNA, the CDR3 is TGTGCCAGCAGCCCCCGGCGGGGGATTAACACCGGGGAGCTGTTTTTT. Translation: CASSPRRGINTGELFF.

The chain employs TRBV10-3 and TRBJ2-7; 7 nucleotides align to TRBD1. The ends lost 10 bases at V and 3 bases at J; junction bases unmatched: 9. This CDR3 comprises 13 residues. From germline, CDR1 is ENHRY and CDR2 SYGVKD. The CDR3 sequence: CATGDSLNYEQYV. The CDR3 DNA reads TGTGCCACCGGGGACAGTCTTAACTACGAGCAGTACGTC.

V and J are TRBV6-4 and TRBJ1-5; weak D call: TRBD1 (6 bases). Trimming took off 6 bases at V and 4 bases at J, with 13 bases between the two ends. The CDR3 consists of 14 residues. Germline V gene lookup returns CDR1 MRHNA and CDR2 SNTAGT. The CDR3 DNA is TGTGCCAGCAGCCCGGGGGGCGGGAATCAGCCCCAGCATTTT. This translates into CASSPGGGNQPQHF.

The chain joins TRBV3-1 (or the pseudogene TRBV3-2) to TRBJ2-5; D is uncertain. V shed 2 bases and J shed 3 bases, with 4 bases lying between them. This CDR3 has 12 amino acids. Germline-derived CDR1 and CDR2 are LGHDT and YNNKEL (reference sequence). The CDR3 DNA reads TGTGCCAGCAGCCAAATCGAAGAGACCCAGTACTTC. This gives the protein CASSQIEETQYF.

The chain uses TRBV3-1 (or the pseudogene TRBV3-2) and TRBJ2-5; 15 bases match TRBD2. Germline CDR1 reads LGHDT; CDR2 reads YNNKEL (reference sequence). The CDR3 consists of 17 residues. V shed 3 bases, J shed 2 bases, and the junction held 4 bases outside the gene matches. For the CDR3, the DNA is TGTGCCAGCAGCCACTTGGGACTAGCGGGGGGACAAGAGACCCAGTACTTC. Protein product: CASSHLGLAGGQETQYF.